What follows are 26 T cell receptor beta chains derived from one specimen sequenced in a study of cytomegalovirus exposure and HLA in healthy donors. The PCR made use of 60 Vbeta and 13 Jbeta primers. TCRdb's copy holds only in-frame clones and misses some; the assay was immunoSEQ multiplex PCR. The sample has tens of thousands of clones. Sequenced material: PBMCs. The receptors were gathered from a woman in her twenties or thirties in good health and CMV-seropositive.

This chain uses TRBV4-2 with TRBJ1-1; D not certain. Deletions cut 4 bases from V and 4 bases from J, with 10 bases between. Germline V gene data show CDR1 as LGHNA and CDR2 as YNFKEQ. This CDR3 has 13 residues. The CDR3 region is CASSPTVSTEAFF. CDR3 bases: TGTGCCAGCAGCCCCACAGTTTCCACTGAAGCTTTCTTT.

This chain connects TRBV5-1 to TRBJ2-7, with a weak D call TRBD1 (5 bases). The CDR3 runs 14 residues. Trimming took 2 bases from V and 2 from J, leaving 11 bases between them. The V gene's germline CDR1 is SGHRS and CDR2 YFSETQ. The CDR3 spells CASSLGVGAYEQYF. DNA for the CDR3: TGCGCCAGCAGCTTAGGGGTAGGGGCCTACGAGCAGTACTTC.

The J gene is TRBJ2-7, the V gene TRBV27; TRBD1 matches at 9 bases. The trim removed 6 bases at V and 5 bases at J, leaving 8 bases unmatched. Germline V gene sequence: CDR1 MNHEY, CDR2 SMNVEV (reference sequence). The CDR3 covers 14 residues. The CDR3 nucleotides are TGTGCCAGCAGCAGAACAGGGGGCAAGGACGAGCAGTACTTC. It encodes CASSRTGGKDEQYF.

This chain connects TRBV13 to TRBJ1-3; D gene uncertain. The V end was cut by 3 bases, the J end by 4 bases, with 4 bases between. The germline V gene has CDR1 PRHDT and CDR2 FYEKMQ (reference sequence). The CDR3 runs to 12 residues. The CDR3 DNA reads TGTGCCAGCAGCTTCTCGGGAAACACCATATATTTT. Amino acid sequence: CASSFSGNTIYF.

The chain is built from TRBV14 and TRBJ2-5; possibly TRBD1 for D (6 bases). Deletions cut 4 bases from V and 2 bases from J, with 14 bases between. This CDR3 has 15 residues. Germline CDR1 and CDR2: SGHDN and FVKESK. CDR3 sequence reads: CASSPYRDTQETQYF. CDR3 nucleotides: TGTGCCAGCAGCCCCTACCGGGACACACAAGAGACCCAGTACTTC.

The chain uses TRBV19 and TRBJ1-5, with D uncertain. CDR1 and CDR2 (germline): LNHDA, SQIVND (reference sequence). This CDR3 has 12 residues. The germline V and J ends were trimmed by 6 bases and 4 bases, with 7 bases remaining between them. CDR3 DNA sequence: TGTGCCAGTAGCAGGTTTAATCAGCCCCAGCATTTT. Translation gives CASSRFNQPQHF.

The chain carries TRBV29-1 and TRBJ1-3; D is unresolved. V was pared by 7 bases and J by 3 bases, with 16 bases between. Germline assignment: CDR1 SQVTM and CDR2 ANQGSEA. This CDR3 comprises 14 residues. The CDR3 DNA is TGCAGCGCAACCTCTCCCGCGGGTGGAAACACCATATATTTT. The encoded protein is CSATSPAGGNTIYF.

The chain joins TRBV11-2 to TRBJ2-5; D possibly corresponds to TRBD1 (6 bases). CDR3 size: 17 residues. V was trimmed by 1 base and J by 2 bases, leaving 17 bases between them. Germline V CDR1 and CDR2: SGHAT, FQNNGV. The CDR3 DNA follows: TGTGCCAGCAGCTTAGTCGGCATCGGGACATATCAAGAGACCCAGTACTTC. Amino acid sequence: CASSLVGIGTYQETQYF.

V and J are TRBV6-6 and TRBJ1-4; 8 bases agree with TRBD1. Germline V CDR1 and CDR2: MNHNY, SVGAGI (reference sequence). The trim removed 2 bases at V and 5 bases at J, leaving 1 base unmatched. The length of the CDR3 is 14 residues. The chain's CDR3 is CASSYGQGNEKLFF. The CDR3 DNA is TGTGCCAGCAGTTACGGACAGGGCAATGAAAAACTGTTTTTT.

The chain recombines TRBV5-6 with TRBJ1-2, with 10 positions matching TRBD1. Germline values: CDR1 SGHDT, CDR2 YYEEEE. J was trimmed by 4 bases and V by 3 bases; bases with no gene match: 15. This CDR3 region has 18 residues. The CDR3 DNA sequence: TGTGCCAGCAGCTCCCTTAAACTCGGGACAGGGGTAACCTATGGCTACACCTTC. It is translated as CASSSLKLGTGVTYGYTF.

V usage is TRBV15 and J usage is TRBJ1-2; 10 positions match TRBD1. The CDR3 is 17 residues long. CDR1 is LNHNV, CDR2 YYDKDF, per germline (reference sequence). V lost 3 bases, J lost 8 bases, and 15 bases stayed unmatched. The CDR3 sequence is CATSRRTGGTGIRGYTF. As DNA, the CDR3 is TGTGCCACCAGCAGGCGGACAGGGGGTACTGGGATTAGAGGCTACACCTTC.

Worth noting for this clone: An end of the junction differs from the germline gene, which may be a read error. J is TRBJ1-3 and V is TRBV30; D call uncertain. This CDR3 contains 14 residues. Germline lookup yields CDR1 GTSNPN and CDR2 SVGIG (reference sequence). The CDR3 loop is CALARAPSGNTIYF. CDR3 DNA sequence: TGCGCCCTGGCGAGGGCTCCCTCTGGAAACACCATATATTTT.

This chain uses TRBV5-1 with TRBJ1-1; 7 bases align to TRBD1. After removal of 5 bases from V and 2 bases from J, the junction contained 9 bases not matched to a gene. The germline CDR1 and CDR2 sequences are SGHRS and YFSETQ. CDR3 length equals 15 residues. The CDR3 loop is CASRPGRGGNTEAFF. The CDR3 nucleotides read TGCGCCAGCAGGCCAGGGAGAGGGGGCAACACTGAAGCTTTCTTT.

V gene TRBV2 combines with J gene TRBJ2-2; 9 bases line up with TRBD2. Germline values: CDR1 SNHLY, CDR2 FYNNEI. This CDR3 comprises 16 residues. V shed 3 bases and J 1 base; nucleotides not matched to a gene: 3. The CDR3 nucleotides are TGTGCCAGCAGTGAGGGACTAGCTAGGAACACCGGGGAGCTGTTTTTT. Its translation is CASSEGLARNTGELFF. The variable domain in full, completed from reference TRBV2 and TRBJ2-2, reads EPEVTQTPSHQVTQMGQEVILRCVPISNHLYFYWYRQILGQKVEFLVSFYNNEISEKSEIFDDQFSVERPDGSNFTLKIRSTKLEDSAMYFCASSEGLARNTGELFFGEGSRLTVL.

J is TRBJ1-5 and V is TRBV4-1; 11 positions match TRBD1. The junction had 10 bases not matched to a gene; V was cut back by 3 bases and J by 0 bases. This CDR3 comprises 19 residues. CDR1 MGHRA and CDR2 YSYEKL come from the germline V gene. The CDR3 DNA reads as TGCGCCAGCAGCCAGGGCCCGGGACAGGGGGATTATAGCAATCAGCCCCAGCATTTT. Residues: CASSQGPGQGDYSNQPQHF.

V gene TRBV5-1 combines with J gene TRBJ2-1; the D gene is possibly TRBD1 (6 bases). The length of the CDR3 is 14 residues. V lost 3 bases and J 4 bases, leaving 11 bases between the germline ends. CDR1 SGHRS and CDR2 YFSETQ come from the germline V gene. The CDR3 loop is CASSSQGIYNEQFF. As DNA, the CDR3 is TGCGCCAGCAGCTCTCAGGGGATTTACAATGAGCAGTTCTTC.

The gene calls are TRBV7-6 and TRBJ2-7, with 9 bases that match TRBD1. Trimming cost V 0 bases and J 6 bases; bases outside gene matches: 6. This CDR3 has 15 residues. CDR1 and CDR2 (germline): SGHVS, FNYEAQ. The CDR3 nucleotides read TGTGCCAGCAGCTTAGCGAGGCGACAGGGGGGCGAGCAGTACTTC. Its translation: CASSLARRQGGEQYF. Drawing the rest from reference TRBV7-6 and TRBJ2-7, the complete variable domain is GAGVSQSPRYKVTKRGQDVALRCDPISGHVSLYWYRQALGQGPEFLTYFNYEAQQDKSGLPNDRFSAERPEGSISTLTIQRTEQRDSAMYRCASSLARRQGGEQYFGPGTRLTVT.

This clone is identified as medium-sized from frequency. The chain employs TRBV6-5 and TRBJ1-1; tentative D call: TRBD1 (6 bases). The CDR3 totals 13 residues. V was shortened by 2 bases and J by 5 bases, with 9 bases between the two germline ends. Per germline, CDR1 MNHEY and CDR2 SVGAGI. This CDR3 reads CASSYPTGTEAFF. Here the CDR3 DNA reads TGTGCCAGCAGTTACCCCACAGGGACTGAAGCTTTCTTT.

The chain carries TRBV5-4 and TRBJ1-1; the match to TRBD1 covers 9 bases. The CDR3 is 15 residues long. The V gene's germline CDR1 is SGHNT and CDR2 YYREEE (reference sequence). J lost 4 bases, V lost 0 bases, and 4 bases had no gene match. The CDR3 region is CASSLGGTGSTEAFF. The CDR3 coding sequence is TGTGCCAGCAGCTTGGGTGGGACAGGGAGCACTGAAGCTTTCTTT.

The CDR3 protein is CASSLDLPRISYNEQFF. The DNA for the CDR3 is TGTGCCAGCAGCTTAGATCTCCCGCGGATCTCCTACAATGAGCAGTTCTTC. The chain joins TRBV11-3 to TRBJ2-1; D ambiguous. The germline V gene has CDR1 SGHNT and CDR2 YENEEA. V shed 0 bases and J shed 0 bases, with 12 bases lying between them. CDR3 length: 17 residues.

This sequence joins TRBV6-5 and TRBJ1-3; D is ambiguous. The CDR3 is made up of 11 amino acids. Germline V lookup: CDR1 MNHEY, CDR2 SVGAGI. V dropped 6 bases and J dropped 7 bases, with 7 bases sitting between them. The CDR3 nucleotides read TGTGCCAGCAGCTCGGAGAACACCATATATTTT. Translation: CASSSENTIYF.

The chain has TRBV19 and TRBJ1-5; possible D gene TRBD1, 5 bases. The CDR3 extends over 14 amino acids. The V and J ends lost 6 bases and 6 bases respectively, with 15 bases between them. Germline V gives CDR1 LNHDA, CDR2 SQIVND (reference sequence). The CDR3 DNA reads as TGTGCCAGTAGCCAGGGTAGAGGCGGTCAGCCCCAGCATTTT. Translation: CASSQGRGGQPQHF.

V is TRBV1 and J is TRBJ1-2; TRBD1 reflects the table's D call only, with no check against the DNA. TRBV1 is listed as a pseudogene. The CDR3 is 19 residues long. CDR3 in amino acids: CTSSPRGRGSPHGHTGYTF. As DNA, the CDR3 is TGCACCAGCAGCCCACGAGGTAGGGGCTCCCCCCATGGCCACACTGGCTACACCTTC.

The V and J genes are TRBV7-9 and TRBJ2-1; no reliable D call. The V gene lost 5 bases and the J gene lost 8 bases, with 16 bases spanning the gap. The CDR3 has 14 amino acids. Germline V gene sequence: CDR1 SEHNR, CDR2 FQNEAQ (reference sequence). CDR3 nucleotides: TGTGCCAGCAGCCTAATAACTACCCTCGATGAGCAGTTCTTC. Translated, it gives CASSLITTLDEQFF. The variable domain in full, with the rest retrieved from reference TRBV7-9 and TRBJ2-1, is DTGVSQNPRHKITKRGQNVTFRCDPISEHNRLYWYRQTLGQGPEFLTYFQNEAQLEKSRLLSDRFSAERPKGSFSTLEIQRTEQGDSAMYLCASSLITTLDEQFFGPGTRLTVL.

The DNA for the CDR3 is TGCGCCAGCAGCCCGGGGGGACAACTGGCGACTGAAGCTTTCTTT. This translates into CASSPGGQLATEAFF. The chain employs TRBV5-1 and TRBJ1-1; a weak D match, TRBD1 (6 bases). Germline assignment: CDR1 SGHRS and CDR2 YFSETQ. This CDR3 region has 15 residues. V lost 4 bases and J lost 5, with 18 bases in between.

Here the CDR3 reads CATSRESGSPQETQYF. In DNA form, the CDR3 reads TGTGCCACCAGCAGAGAGTCCGGGTCTCCCCAAGAGACCCAGTACTTC. The chain combines TRBV15 with TRBJ2-5, with no clear D. The V end was cut by 0 bases, the J end by 1 base, with 12 bases between. This CDR3 contains 16 residues. The germline V gene has CDR1 LNHNV and CDR2 YYDKDF (reference sequence). Complete variable domain (other parts from reference TRBV15 and TRBJ2-5): DAMVIQNPRYQVTQFGKPVTLSCSQTLNHNVMYWYQQKSSQAPKLLFHYYDKDFNNEADTPDNFQSRRPNTSFCFLDIRSPGLGDTAMYLCATSRESGSPQETQYFGPGTRLLVL.